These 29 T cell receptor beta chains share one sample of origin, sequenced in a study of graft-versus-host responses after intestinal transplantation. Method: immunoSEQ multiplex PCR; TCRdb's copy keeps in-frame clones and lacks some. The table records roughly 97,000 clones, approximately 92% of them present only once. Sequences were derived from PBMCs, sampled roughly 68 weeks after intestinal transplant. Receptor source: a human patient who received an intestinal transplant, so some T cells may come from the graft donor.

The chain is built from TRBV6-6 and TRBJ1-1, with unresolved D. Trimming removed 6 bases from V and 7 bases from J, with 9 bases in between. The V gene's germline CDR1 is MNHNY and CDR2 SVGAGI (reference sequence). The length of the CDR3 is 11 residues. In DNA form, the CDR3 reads TGTGCCAGCAGCCAAGACCTTGAAGCTTTCTTT. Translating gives CASSQDLEAFF.

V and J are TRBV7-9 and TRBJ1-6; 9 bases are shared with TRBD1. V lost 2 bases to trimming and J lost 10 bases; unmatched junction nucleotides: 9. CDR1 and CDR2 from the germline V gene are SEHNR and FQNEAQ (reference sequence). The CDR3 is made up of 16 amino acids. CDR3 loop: CASSLRSGTGRSPLHF. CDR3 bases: TGTGCCAGCAGCTTACGGTCCGGGACAGGGAGGTCACCCCTCCACTTT.

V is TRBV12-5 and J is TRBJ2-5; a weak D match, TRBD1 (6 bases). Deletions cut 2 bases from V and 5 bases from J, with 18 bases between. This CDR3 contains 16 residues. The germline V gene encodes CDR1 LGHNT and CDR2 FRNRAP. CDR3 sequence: CASGLPLTGKTETQYF. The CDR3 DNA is TGTGCTAGTGGTTTGCCTCTGACAGGAAAAACGGAGACCCAGTACTTC.

The CDR3 is CASSLGVGTNYGYTF. CDR3 DNA sequence: TGTGCCAGCAGCTTGGGTGTGGGGACGAACTATGGCTACACCTTC. The V gene is TRBV5-6, the J gene TRBJ1-2; perhaps TRBD1 as D (5 bases). The CDR3 length is 15 residues. Trimming took 0 bases from V and 2 from J, leaving 11 bases between them. Germline-derived CDR1 and CDR2 are SGHDT and YYEEEE.

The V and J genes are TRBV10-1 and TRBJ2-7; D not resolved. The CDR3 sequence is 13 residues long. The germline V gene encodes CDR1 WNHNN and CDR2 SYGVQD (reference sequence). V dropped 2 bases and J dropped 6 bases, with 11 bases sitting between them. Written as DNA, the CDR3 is TGCGCCAGCAGTGAGGGACGCATGGGCGAGCAGTACTTC. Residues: CASSEGRMGEQYF.

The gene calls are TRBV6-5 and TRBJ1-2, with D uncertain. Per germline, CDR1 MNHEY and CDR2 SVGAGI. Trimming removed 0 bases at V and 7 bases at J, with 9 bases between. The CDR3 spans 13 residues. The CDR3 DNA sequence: TGTGCCAGCAGTTACTCATTGTTGGGTGGCTACACCTTC. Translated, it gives CASSYSLLGGYTF.

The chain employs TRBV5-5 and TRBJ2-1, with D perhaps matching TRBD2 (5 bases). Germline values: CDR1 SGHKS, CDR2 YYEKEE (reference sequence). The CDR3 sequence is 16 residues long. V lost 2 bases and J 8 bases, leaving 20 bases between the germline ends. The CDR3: CASSLPDRGSWDEQFF. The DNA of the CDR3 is TGTGCCAGCAGCTTACCCGATCGGGGTAGCTGGGATGAGCAGTTCTTC.

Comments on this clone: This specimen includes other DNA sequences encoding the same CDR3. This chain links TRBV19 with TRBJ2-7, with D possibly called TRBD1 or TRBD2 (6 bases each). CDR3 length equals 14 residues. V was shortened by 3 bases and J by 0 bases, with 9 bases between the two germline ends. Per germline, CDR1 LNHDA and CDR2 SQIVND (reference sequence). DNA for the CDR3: TGTGCCAGTAGTATCGGGGGCCTCTCCTACGAGCAGTACTTC. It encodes CASSIGGLSYEQYF. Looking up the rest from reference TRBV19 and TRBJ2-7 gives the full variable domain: DGGITQSPKYLFRKEGQNVTLSCEQNLNHDAMYWYRQDPGQGLRLIYYSQIVNDFQKGDIAEGYSVSREKKESFPLTVTSAQKNPTAFYLCASSIGGLSYEQYFGPGTRLTVT.

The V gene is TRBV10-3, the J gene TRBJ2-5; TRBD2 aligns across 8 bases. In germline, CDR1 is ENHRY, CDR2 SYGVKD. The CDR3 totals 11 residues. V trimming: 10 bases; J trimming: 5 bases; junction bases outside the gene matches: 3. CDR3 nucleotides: TGTGCCACCACGGGGGGGGAGACCCAGTACTTC. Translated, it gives CATTGGETQYF.

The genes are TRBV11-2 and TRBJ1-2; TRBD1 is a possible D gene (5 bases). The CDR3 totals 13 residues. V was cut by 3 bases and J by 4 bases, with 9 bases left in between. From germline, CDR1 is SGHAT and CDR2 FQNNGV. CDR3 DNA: TGTGCCAGCAGCTTTACAGGCACCTATGGCTACACCTTC. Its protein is CASSFTGTYGYTF.

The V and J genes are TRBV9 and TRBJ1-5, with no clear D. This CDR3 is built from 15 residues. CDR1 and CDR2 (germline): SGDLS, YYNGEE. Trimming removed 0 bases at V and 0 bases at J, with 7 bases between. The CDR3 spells CASSVGTSSNQPQHF. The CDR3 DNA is TGTGCCAGCAGCGTAGGAACGAGTAGCAATCAGCCCCAGCATTTT.

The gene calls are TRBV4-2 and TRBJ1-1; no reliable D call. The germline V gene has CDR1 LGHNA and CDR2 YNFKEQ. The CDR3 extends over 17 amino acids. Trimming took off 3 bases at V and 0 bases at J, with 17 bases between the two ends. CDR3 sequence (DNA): TGTGCCAGCAGCCATTTGACGATGGGCAGTCTGAACACTGAAGCTTTCTTT. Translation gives CASSHLTMGSLNTEAFF.

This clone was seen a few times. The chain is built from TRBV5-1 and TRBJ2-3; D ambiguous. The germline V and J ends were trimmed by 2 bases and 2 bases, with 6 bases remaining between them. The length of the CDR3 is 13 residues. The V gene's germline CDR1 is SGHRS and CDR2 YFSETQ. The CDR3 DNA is TGCGCCAGCAGCTTTGAGGCCACAGATACGCAGTATTTT. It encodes CASSFEATDTQYF. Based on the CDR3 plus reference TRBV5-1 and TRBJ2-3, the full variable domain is KAGVTQTPRYLIKTRGQQVTLSCSPISGHRSVSWYQQTPGQGLQFLFEYFSETQRNKGNFPGRFSGRQFSNSRSEMNVSTLELGDSALYLCASSFEATDTQYFGPGTRLTVL.

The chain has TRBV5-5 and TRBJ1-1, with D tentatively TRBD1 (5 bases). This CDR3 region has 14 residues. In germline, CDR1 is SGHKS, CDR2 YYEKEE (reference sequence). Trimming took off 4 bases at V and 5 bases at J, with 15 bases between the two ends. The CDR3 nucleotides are TGTGCCAGCAGCGGCAGGGCCACAGCGACTGAAGCTTTCTTT. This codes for CASSGRATATEAFF.

CDR3 residues: CASSPLSVAFF. Written as DNA, the CDR3 is TGTGCCAGCAGCCCCCTCTCGGTAGCTTTCTTT. J is TRBJ1-1 and V is TRBV13; D is uncertain. The CDR3 is made up of 11 amino acids. Per the germline V gene, CDR1 is PRHDT and CDR2 is FYEKMQ (reference sequence). The V end was cut by 5 bases, the J end by 10 bases, with 11 bases between.

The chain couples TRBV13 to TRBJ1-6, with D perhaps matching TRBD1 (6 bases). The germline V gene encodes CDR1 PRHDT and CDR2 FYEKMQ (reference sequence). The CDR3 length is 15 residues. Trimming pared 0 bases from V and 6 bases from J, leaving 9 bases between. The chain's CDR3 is CASSLGQGRNSPLHF. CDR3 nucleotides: TGTGCCAGCAGCTTAGGCCAGGGGCGTAATTCACCCCTCCACTTT.

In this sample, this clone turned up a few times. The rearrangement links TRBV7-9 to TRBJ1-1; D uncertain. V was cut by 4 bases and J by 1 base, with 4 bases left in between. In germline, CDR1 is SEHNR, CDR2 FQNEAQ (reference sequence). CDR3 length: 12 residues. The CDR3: CASSWANTEAFF. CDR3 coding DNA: TGTGCCAGCAGCTGGGCGAACACTGAAGCTTTCTTT.

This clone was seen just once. CDR3 amino acids: CAILQGSHEQYF. In DNA form, the CDR3 reads TGTGCCATTTTACAGGGTTCCCACGAGCAGTACTTC. This chain links TRBV6-1 with TRBJ2-7; D is possibly TRBD1 (6 bases). Trimming removed 10 bases at V and 5 bases at J, with 15 bases between. Germline-derived CDR1 and CDR2 are MNHNS and SASEGT. The CDR3 length is 12 residues.

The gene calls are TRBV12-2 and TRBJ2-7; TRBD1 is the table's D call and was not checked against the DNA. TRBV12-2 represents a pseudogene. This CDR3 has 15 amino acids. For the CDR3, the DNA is TGTGCAAGTCGCCCTAAATCCGGGACAGGGGACGAGCAGTACTTC. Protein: CASRPKSGTGDEQYF.

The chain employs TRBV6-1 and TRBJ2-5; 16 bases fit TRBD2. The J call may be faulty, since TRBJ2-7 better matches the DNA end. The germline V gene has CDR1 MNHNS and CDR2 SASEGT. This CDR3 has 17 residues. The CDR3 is CASSEPGTSGGAHEQYF. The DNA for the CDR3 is TGTGCCAGCAGTGAACCCGGGACTAGCGGGGGGGCCCACGAGCAGTACTTC.

CDR3 DNA: TGTGCCAGCAGTTTAAACGTTAATCAAGAGACCCAGTACTTC. Protein: CASSLNVNQETQYF. This chain joins TRBV28 and TRBJ2-5; D is undetermined. Germline V gene lookup returns CDR1 MDHEN and CDR2 SYDVKM. Trimming shortened V by 2 bases and J by 2 bases, and 9 bases separated the two germline ends. CDR3 length equals 14 residues.

CDR3 nucleotides: TGCGCCAGCAGTGAGTCGGGACTAGCGGGCTACAATGAGCAGTTCTTC. It yields the protein CASSESGLAGYNEQFF. The chain combines TRBV10-1 with TRBJ2-1; 12 positions match TRBD2. The CDR3 loop spans 16 amino acids. The germline V gene has CDR1 WNHNN and CDR2 SYGVQD (reference sequence). The V and J ends lost 0 bases and 3 bases, in that order; junction bases with no gene match: 0.

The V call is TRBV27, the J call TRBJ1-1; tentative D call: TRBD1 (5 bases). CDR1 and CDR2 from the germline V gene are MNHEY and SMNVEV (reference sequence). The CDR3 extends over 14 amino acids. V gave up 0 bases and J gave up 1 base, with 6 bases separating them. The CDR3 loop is CASSLSGGNTEAFF. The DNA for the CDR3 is TGTGCCAGCAGTTTATCTGGGGGGAACACTGAAGCTTTCTTT.

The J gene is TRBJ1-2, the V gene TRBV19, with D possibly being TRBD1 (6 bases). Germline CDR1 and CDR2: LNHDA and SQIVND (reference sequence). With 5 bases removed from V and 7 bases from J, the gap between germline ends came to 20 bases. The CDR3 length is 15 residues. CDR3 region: CASSPWSGAMVGYTF. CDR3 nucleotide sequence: TGTGCCAGTAGTCCGTGGTCAGGGGCGATGGTTGGCTACACCTTC.

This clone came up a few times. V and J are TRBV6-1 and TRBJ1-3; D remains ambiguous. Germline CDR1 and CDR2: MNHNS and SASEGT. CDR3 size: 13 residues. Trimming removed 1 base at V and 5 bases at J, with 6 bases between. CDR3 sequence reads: CASSEGGRNTIYF. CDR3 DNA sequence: TGTGCCAGCAGTGAAGGGGGAAGAAACACCATATATTTT.

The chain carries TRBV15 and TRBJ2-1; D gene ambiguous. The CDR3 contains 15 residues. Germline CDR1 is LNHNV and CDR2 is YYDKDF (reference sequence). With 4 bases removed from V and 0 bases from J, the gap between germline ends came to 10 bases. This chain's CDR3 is CATSTVVSSYNEQFF. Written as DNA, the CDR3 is TGTGCCACCAGCACCGTCGTTAGCTCCTACAATGAGCAGTTCTTC.

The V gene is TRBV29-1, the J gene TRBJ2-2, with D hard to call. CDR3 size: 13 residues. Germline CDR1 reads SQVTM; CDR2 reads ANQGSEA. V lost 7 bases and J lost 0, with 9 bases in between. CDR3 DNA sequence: TGCAGCGCAGAACTAACGAACACCGGGGAGCTGTTTTTT. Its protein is CSAELTNTGELFF.

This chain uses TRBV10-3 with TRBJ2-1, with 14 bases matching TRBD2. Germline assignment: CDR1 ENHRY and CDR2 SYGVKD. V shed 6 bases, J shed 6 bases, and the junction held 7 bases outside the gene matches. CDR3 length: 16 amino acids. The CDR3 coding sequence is TGTGCCATCAGCCCGACTAGCGGGGGGGCAGCCAATGAGCAGTTCTTC. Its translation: CAISPTSGGAANEQFF.

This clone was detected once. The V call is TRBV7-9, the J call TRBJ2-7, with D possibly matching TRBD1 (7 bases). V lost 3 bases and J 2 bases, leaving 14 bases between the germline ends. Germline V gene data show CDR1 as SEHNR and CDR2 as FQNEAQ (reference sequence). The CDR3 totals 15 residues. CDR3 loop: CASSLWQGGPYEQYF. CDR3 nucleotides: TGTGCCAGCAGCTTGTGGCAGGGGGGTCCCTACGAGCAGTACTTC.